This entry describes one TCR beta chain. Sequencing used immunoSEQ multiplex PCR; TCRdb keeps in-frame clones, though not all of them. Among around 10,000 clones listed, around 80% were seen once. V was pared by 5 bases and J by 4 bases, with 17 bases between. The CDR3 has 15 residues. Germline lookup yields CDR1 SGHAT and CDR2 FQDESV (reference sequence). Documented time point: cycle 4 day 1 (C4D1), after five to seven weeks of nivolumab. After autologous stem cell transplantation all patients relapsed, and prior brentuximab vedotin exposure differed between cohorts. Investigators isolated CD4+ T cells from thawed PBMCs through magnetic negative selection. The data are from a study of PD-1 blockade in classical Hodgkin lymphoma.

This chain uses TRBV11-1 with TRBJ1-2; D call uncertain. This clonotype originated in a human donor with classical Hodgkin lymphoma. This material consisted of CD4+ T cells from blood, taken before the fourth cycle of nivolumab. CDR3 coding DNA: TGTGCCAGCAGCCATCGGACCCTCAACATCTATGGCTACACCTTC. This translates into CASSHRTLNIYGYTF.